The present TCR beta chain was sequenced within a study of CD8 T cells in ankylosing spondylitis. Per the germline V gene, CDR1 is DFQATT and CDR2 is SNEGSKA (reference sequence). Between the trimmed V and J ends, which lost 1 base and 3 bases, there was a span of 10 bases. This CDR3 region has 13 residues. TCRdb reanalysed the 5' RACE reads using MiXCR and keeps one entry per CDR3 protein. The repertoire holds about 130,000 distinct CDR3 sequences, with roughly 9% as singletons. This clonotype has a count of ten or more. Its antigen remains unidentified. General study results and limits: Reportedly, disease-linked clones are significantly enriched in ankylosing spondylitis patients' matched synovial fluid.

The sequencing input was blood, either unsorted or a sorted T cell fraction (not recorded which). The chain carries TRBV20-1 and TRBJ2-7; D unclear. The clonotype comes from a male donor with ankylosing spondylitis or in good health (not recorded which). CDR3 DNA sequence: TGCAGTGCTAGAGGGGTATCGGGCTACGAGCAGTACTTC. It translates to CSARGVSGYEQYF.